This section outlines one TCR beta chain sequence together with its context. The data were obtained in a study of blood T cell repertoires in COVID-19. Study-level background: There were acute and convalescent COVID-19 samples, and they came from the United States, Italy and Spain.

TCRdb keeps only in-frame clones here, not all; method: immunoSEQ multiplex PCR. The repertoire holds more than 50,000 clones, with approximately 80% as singletons. The CDR3 has 14 amino acids. Unmatched junction bases numbered 5, after V lost 6 bases and J lost 1 base. Germline CDR1 MNHEY, CDR2 SVGAGI. The material sequenced was peripheral blood. The rearrangement joins TRBV6-5 to TRBJ1-1, with TRBD1 matching 7 bases. This clonotype originated in a man in his 70s with active or convalescent COVID-19. The CDR3 sequence: CASRLGTENTEAFF. CDR3 in DNA: TGTGCCAGCAGGCTTGGGACAGAGAACACTGAAGCTTTCTTT.